Below are 24 T cell receptor beta chains sequenced from a single sample in a study of CD8 T cells in ankylosing spondylitis. Whole-study findings and limits: Among TCR beta sequences, a motif of about 8 highly homologous variants appeared characteristic of ankylosing spondylitis blood.

Antigens for these TCRs are unknown. MiXCR was run by TCRdb on the 5' RACE reads, yielding one entry per CDR3 protein. The repertoire includes over 400,000 distinct CDR3 sequences, about 24% of them detected once, and about 0.89% sits in the top ten. The sample taken for sequencing was blood, either unsorted or a sorted T cell fraction (not recorded which). These receptors were obtained from a male donor with ankylosing spondylitis.

With respect to this clonotype: This CDR3 is missing its conserved last phenylalanine or tryptophan, likely due to a read error. The chain carries TRBV15 and TRBJ2-5, with 13 bases that match TRBD2. This CDR3 has 15 amino acids. The germline CDR1 and CDR2 sequences are LNHNV and YYDKDF (reference sequence). Unmatched junction bases numbered 3, after V lost 3 bases and J lost 5 bases. CDR3 sequence (DNA): TGTGCCACCAGCAGGGGACTAGCGGGAACGGAGACCCAGTACTCC. It codes for CATSRGLAGTETQYS.

The chain couples TRBV10-3 to TRBJ2-7; 7 bases fit TRBD1. Germline V gene data show CDR1 as ENHRY and CDR2 as SYGVKD. Trimming at V came to 5 bases and at J to 2 bases, leaving 9 bases not matched to a gene. CDR3 length: 15 amino acids. For the CDR3, the DNA is TGTGCCATCAGTTCTGGACAGGCGGTGACCTACGAGCAGTACTTC. Translated: CAISSGQAVTYEQYF.

This clonotype was counted only a few times. The chain joins TRBV12-3 or TRBV12-4 to TRBJ2-1; 8 bases are shared with TRBD2. J was trimmed by 5 bases and V by 7 bases; bases with no gene match: 10. This CDR3 region has 15 residues. CDR3 bases: TGTGCCAGCACCCTAGCGGGCCTGATTAACAATGAGCAGTTCTTC. This sequence encodes CASTLAGLINNEQFF.

This chain uses TRBV25-1 with TRBJ2-7; possibly TRBD1 or TRBD2 for D (5 bases each). Per the germline V gene, CDR1 is MGHDK and CDR2 is SYGVNS. The CDR3 sequence is 14 residues long. V was cut by 3 bases and J by 5 bases, with 14 bases left in between. The CDR3: CASSEPGPTDEQYF. CDR3 DNA: TGTGCCAGCAGTGAGCCGGGACCGACAGACGAGCAGTACTTC.

This clonotype occurred a few times. The chain has TRBV29-1 and TRBJ2-1, with a weak D call TRBD2 (7 bases). Per the germline V gene, CDR1 is SQVTM and CDR2 is ANQGSEA. Trimming removed 4 bases at V and 7 bases at J, with 14 bases between. This CDR3 is built from 13 residues. CDR3 nucleotides: TGCAGCGTTGGCCCGGGGGGCGGAAATGAGCAGTTCTTC. Translation gives CSVGPGGGNEQFF.

V usage is TRBV10-3 and J usage is TRBJ2-1; TRBD2 agrees at 11 bases. After removal of 4 bases from V and 2 bases from J, the junction contained 7 bases not matched to a gene. The CDR3 sequence is 17 residues long. Germline loops: CDR1 ENHRY, CDR2 SYGVKD. The CDR3 reads CAISGSTSGITYNEQFF. The DNA for the CDR3 is TGTGCCATCAGTGGGTCGACTAGCGGGATCACCTACAATGAGCAGTTCTTC.

A few counts support this clonotype. The V call is TRBV5-1, the J call TRBJ2-3; D is undetermined. Trimming shortened V by 0 bases and J by 2 bases, and 10 bases separated the two germline ends. Germline lookup yields CDR1 SGHRS and CDR2 YFSETQ. This CDR3 has 15 amino acids. This CDR3 is CASSLGIYNTDTQYF. CDR3 DNA: TGCGCCAGCAGCTTGGGTATTTACAACACAGATACGCAGTATTTT.

V usage is TRBV6-1 and J usage is TRBJ1-2, with unresolved D. This CDR3 comprises 13 residues. Germline CDR1 and CDR2: MNHNS and SASEGT. The V and J ends lost 2 bases and 2 bases respectively, with 6 bases between them. Written as DNA, the CDR3 is TGTGCCAGCAGTGAAAGAGAGAACTATGGCTACACCTTC. It is translated as CASSERENYGYTF.

This clonotype turned up a few times. This rearrangement joins TRBV15 to TRBJ2-2; D gene unclear. CDR1 LNHNV and CDR2 YYDKDF come from the germline V gene (reference sequence). The CDR3 is 17 amino acids. V was cut by 2 bases and J by 0 bases, with 13 bases left in between. CDR3: CATSRYRLGANTGELFF. CDR3 in DNA: TGTGCCACCAGCAGATACCGCCTTGGGGCGAACACCGGGGAGCTGTTTTTT.

The genes are TRBV7-9 and TRBJ1-4, with TRBD1 as a possible D gene (6 bases). The ends were cut back, 4 bases at V and 2 bases at J, with 14 bases in the middle. The CDR3 totals 16 residues. Germline V CDR1 and CDR2: SEHNR, FQNEAQ (reference sequence). CDR3 region: CASSSQQGWTNEKLFF. The DNA of the CDR3 is TGTGCCAGCAGCTCGCAGCAGGGGTGGACTAATGAAAAACTGTTTTTT.

V usage is TRBV20-1 and J usage is TRBJ2-3; D gene unclear. Germline CDR1 reads DFQATT; CDR2 reads SNEGSKA (reference sequence). This CDR3 has 14 amino acids. V lost 6 bases and J lost 0, with 13 bases in between. Here the CDR3 reads CSAAISSSTDTQYF. CDR3 coding DNA: TGCAGTGCCGCCATAAGTTCTAGCACAGATACGCAGTATTTT.

The rearrangement uses TRBV10-3 and TRBJ1-2; 9 bases agree with TRBD1. In germline, CDR1 is ENHRY, CDR2 SYGVKD. Losses at the gene ends were 6 bases for V and 6 bases for J; bases not matched to a gene: 2. The CDR3 is made up of 12 amino acids. CDR3 nucleotide sequence: TGTGCCATCAGGGGACAGGGTGATGGCTACACCTTC. Translating it yields CAIRGQGDGYTF.

This clonotype was seen many times. V gene TRBV29-1 combines with J gene TRBJ2-7; the D gene could be TRBD1 or TRBD2 (5 bases each). CDR1 and CDR2 from the germline V gene are SQVTM and ANQGSEA. The V end was cut by 4 bases, the J end by 5 bases, with 12 bases between. This CDR3 spans 12 amino acids. The CDR3 protein is CSVAPQGDEQYF. CDR3 DNA sequence: TGCAGCGTTGCCCCCCAGGGAGACGAGCAGTACTTC.

This clonotype was observed a few times. The V and J genes are TRBV18 and TRBJ2-1; D is undetermined. This CDR3 is 15 amino acids long. Trimming took off 4 bases at V and 4 bases at J, with 14 bases between the two ends. The germline gives CDR1 KGHSH, CDR2 LQKENI. CDR3 loop: CASSLLDLSYNEQFF. DNA of the CDR3: TGTGCCAGCTCACTGCTCGACTTGTCGTACAATGAGCAGTTCTTC.

The rearrangement joins TRBV27 to TRBJ1-2; a possible D gene is TRBD1 (5 bases). Germline CDR1 and CDR2: MNHEY and SMNVEV (reference sequence). Trimming cost V 4 bases and J 3 bases, with 12 bases left between them. This CDR3 contains 14 residues. The DNA of the CDR3 is TGTGCCAGCAGTTCAGGAGGGGAAGACTATGGCTACACCTTC. Amino acids: CASSSGGEDYGYTF.

This clonotype turned up a few times. The genes are TRBV20-1 and TRBJ2-3; TRBD2 matches 13 bases. Unmatched junction bases numbered 8, after V lost 5 bases and J lost 0 bases. This CDR3 is 17 amino acids long. Germline CDR1 and CDR2: DFQATT and SNEGSKA (reference sequence). CDR3 residues: CSASGTSGIRSTDTQYF. The CDR3, as DNA: TGCAGTGCTTCCGGGACTAGCGGGATACGAAGCACAGATACGCAGTATTTT.

CDR3 coding DNA: TGTGCCAGCACGTCGTTTGGCTTCGAAAACACCATATATTTT. This codes for CASTSFGFENTIYF. The chain combines TRBV7-2 with TRBJ1-3; D gene uncertain. V gave up 7 bases and J gave up 6 bases, with 16 bases separating them. CDR3 length: 14 amino acids. Germline assignment: CDR1 SGHTA and CDR2 FQGNSA.

This rearrangement joins TRBV20-1 to TRBJ1-2; D possibly corresponds to TRBD1 (5 bases). CDR3 length: 14 amino acids. The germline gives CDR1 DFQATT, CDR2 SNEGSKA (reference sequence). Between the trimmed V and J ends, which lost 6 bases and 2 bases, there was a span of 16 bases. DNA for the CDR3: TGCAGTGCCCCAAGAGGGGCAGGGAACTATGGCTACACCTTC. Protein sequence: CSAPRGAGNYGYTF.

The rearrangement links TRBV4-2 to TRBJ2-1, with D perhaps being TRBD1 or TRBD2 (5 bases each). Germline V lookup: CDR1 LGHNA, CDR2 YNFKEQ. Trimming took off 4 bases at V and 9 bases at J, with 16 bases between the two ends. The CDR3 loop spans 14 amino acids. This chain's CDR3 is CASSPGRARGEQFF. CDR3 in DNA: TGTGCCAGCAGCCCCGGCAGGGCCCGGGGTGAGCAGTTCTTC.

The chain links TRBV20-1 to TRBJ2-1; the match to TRBD2 covers 7 bases. V gave up 7 bases and J gave up 4 bases; unmatched junction bases: 10. CDR3 size: 14 residues. Germline CDR1 and CDR2: DFQATT and SNEGSKA (reference sequence). The CDR3: CSVPPLREYNEQFF. Here the CDR3 DNA reads TGCAGTGTCCCACCCCTGCGGGAGTACAATGAGCAGTTCTTC.

A few counts support this clonotype. The rearrangement joins TRBV20-1 to TRBJ1-5; 7 bases are a match to TRBD1. Looked up from germline, CDR1 is DFQATT and CDR2 is SNEGSKA (reference sequence). Trimming took 0 bases from V and 2 from J; bases not matched to a gene: 4. The CDR3 is made up of 15 amino acids. The CDR3 coding sequence is TGCAGTGCTAGAGACAACAGGGGTGGCAATCAGCCCCAGCATTTT. It specifies CSARDNRGGNQPQHF.

The gene calls are TRBV10-2 and TRBJ1-6; D is undetermined. V dropped 4 bases and J dropped 8 bases, with 15 bases sitting between them. The length of the CDR3 is 15 residues. Germline V gene lookup returns CDR1 WSHSY and CDR2 SAAADI. The CDR3 loop reads CASSGTPLPDSPLHF. In DNA form, the CDR3 reads TGCGCCAGCAGTGGAACTCCCCTCCCGGATTCACCCCTCCACTTT.

V and J are TRBV5-1 and TRBJ2-1, with 10 bases aligning to TRBD2. The CDR3 is 18 amino acids. Unmatched junction bases numbered 7, after V lost 1 base and J lost 0 bases. Germline V lookup: CDR1 SGHRS, CDR2 YFSETQ. CDR3 protein: CASSLTSGIAGSYNEQFF. The CDR3 coding sequence is TGCGCCAGCAGCTTGACTAGCGGGATCGCTGGCTCCTACAATGAGCAGTTCTTC.

This clonotype came up a few times. The V gene is TRBV10-3, the J gene TRBJ2-1; 8 bases match TRBD2. This CDR3 is built from 15 residues. The germline V gene has CDR1 ENHRY and CDR2 SYGVKD. V gave up 4 bases and J gave up 7 bases; unmatched junction bases: 9. The CDR3 is CAISGEGGRSNEQFF. CDR3 nucleotides: TGTGCCATCAGTGGTGAGGGCGGGAGGTCGAATGAGCAGTTCTTC.